This entry lists 7 T cell receptor beta chains sequenced from one sample in a study of T cell responses to AZD1222 COVID-19 vaccine. The table came from immunoSEQ multiplex PCR; TCRdb's copy has only in-frame clones and leaves some out. The sample yields some 100,000 clones, around 90% seen once. The source material was peripheral blood, sampled on day 0 of AZD1222 vaccination. The receptors were gathered from an adult in good health.

The chain is built from TRBV9 and TRBJ1-5, with D hard to call. V dropped 0 bases and J dropped 6 bases, with 7 bases sitting between them. Germline V lookup: CDR1 SGDLS, CDR2 YYNGEE. The CDR3 totals 13 residues. The CDR3 sequence is CASSVVWSQPQHF. CDR3 bases: TGTGCCAGCAGCGTAGTCTGGAGTCAGCCCCAGCATTTT.

The CDR3 coding sequence is TGTGCCAGCAGCACTTACAGGGCCACCGGGGAGCTGTTTTTT. This encodes CASSTYRATGELFF. The chain is built from TRBV7-9 and TRBJ2-2; a weak D match, TRBD1 (6 bases). Germline V gene lookup returns CDR1 SEHNR and CDR2 FQNEAQ (reference sequence). The CDR3 sequence is 14 residues long. Trimming removed 5 bases from V and 4 bases from J, with 11 bases in between. The full variable domain, in which reference TRBV7-9 and TRBJ2-2 provide the parts outside the CDR3, is DTGVSQNPRHKITKRGQNVTFRCDPISEHNRLYWYRQTLGQGPEFLTYFQNEAQLEKSRLLSDRFSAERPKGSFSTLEIQRTEQGDSAMYLCASSTYRATGELFFGEGSRLTVL.

The chain joins TRBV4-1 to TRBJ2-1; maybe TRBD1 (6 bases). The CDR3 covers 17 residues. Trimming took 1 base from V and 6 from J, leaving 19 bases between them. Germline-derived CDR1 and CDR2 are MGHRA and YSYEKL. This CDR3 reads CASSQAAGTPLGNEQFF. The CDR3 DNA follows: TGCGCCAGCAGCCAAGCGGCCGGGACACCCTTGGGCAATGAGCAGTTCTTC.

This clone was observed once. The rearrangement uses TRBV4-2 and TRBJ2-1, with D hard to call. V lost 1 base to trimming and J lost 10 bases, with 8 bases between them. Germline V lookup: CDR1 LGHNA, CDR2 YNFKEQ. This CDR3 spans 12 amino acids. CDR3 bases: TGTGCCAGCAGCCAAGGAATCGGGGAGCAGTTCTTC. Translating it yields CASSQGIGEQFF.

The V gene is TRBV2, the J gene TRBJ1-2; the D gene is possibly TRBD1 (5 bases). The CDR3 spans 13 residues. Germline loops: CDR1 SNHLY, CDR2 FYNNEI. V lost 10 bases and J lost 2, with 14 bases in between. The CDR3 reads CAKEGRINYGYTF. DNA for the CDR3: TGTGCCAAAGAGGGGCGTATAAACTATGGCTACACCTTC.

V gene TRBV5-1 combines with J gene TRBJ1-1; D is perhaps TRBD1 (5 bases). The V and J ends lost 0 bases and 3 bases respectively, with 15 bases between them. The CDR3 contains 16 residues. CDR1 SGHRS and CDR2 YFSETQ come from the germline V gene. For the CDR3, the DNA is TGCGCCAGCAGCTTGGGCCTCAGGGATTCGGACACTGAAGCTTTCTTT. Translated, it gives CASSLGLRDSDTEAFF. Drawing the rest from reference TRBV5-1 and TRBJ1-1, the complete variable domain is KAGVTQTPRYLIKTRGQQVTLSCSPISGHRSVSWYQQTPGQGLQFLFEYFSETQRNKGNFPGRFSGRQFSNSRSEMNVSTLELGDSALYLCASSLGLRDSDTEAFFGQGTRLTVV.

The gene calls are TRBV4-1 and TRBJ1-2; possible D gene TRBD1, 5 bases. V shed 1 base and J shed 3 bases, with 12 bases lying between them. This CDR3 is 15 amino acids long. Germline-derived CDR1 and CDR2 are MGHRA and YSYEKL. CDR3 sequence (DNA): TGCGCCAGCAGCCAAGGACGAGGGGAGGACTATGGCTACACCTTC. Protein: CASSQGRGEDYGYTF.